One and the same sample provided the 9 T cell receptor beta chains below, sequenced in a study of T cells in localized non-small cell lung cancer. Clones were read by immunoSEQ multiplex PCR, and TCRdb kept only the in-frame ones, dropping some. The sample gives 25,000 to 35,000 clones, about four fifths of which show up once; around 16% is in the top ten. Source: peripheral blood, taken before any cancer treatment. The receptors were gathered from a male donor older than 55 with stage III squamous cell lung carcinoma.

V and J are TRBV11-2 and TRBJ2-1; possibly TRBD2 for D (6 bases). With 3 bases removed from V and 8 bases from J, the gap between germline ends came to 17 bases. The CDR3 totals 15 residues. Germline lookup yields CDR1 SGHAT and CDR2 FQNNGV. CDR3 sequence reads: CASSFDSGRLYEQFF. CDR3 DNA: TGTGCCAGCAGCTTTGATAGCGGTAGATTGTATGAGCAGTTCTTC. Combining the CDR3 with reference TRBV11-2 and TRBJ2-1 gives the whole variable domain EAGVAQSPRYKIIEKRQSVAFWCNPISGHATLYWYQQILGQGPKLLIQFQNNGVVDDSQLPKDRFSAERLKGVDSTLKIQPAKLEDSAVYLCASSFDSGRLYEQFFGPGTRLTVL.

The chain carries TRBV7-2 and TRBJ1-1; the match to TRBD1 covers 7 bases. CDR3 length: 15 amino acids. Unmatched junction bases numbered 14, after V lost 5 bases and J lost 8 bases. Germline-derived CDR1 and CDR2 are SGHTA and FQGNSA. For the CDR3, the DNA is TGTGCCAGCAGCCCGGGACAGACCCTCGGGTACGAAGCTTTCTTT. It encodes CASSPGQTLGYEAFF.

This clone was counted once. The J gene is TRBJ1-1, the V gene TRBV10-3; 11 bases fit TRBD1. V lost 2 bases and J lost 3; bases outside the gene matches: 2. The V gene's germline CDR1 is ENHRY and CDR2 SYGVKD. CDR3 length: 15 residues. The CDR3 DNA follows: TGTGCCATCAGTGAGCTGGGACAGGGGGACACTGAAGCTTTCTTT. Protein product: CAISELGQGDTEAFF.

V is TRBV7-9 and J is TRBJ2-3, with TRBD1 matching 10 bases. The V and J ends lost 1 base and 1 base, in that order; junction bases with no gene match: 2. In germline, CDR1 is SEHNR, CDR2 FQNEAQ (reference sequence). The CDR3 extends over 16 amino acids. The CDR3 loop is CASSLGDRGRTDTQYF. CDR3 bases: TGTGCCAGCAGCTTAGGGGACAGGGGACGCACAGATACGCAGTATTTT.

The chain employs TRBV7-8 and TRBJ1-5; no clear D. The CDR3 runs 13 residues. Germline CDR1 reads SGHVS; CDR2 reads FQNEAQ. Trimming left V 5 bases short and J 5 bases short, with 10 bases between. The DNA for the CDR3 is TGTGCCAGCAGCCTAACAAGTGATCAGCCCCAGCATTTT. Its translation: CASSLTSDQPQHF.

Note on this clone: Relative to the germline gene, one junction end is altered; a read error may explain this. The chain links TRBV5-6 to TRBJ2-6; 7 bases fit TRBD1. The length of the CDR3 is 14 residues. Germline CDR1 and CDR2: SGHDT and YYEEEE. The CDR3 here is CASSYRDRTNVLIF. In nucleotides, the CDR3 is TGTGCCAGCAGCTACCGGGACAGAACCAACGTCCTGATTTTC.

V is TRBV27 and J is TRBJ2-5, with 10 bases fitting TRBD1. Trimming cost V 5 bases and J 5 bases; bases outside gene matches: 8. CDR1 and CDR2 (germline): MNHEY, SMNVEV (reference sequence). The CDR3 sequence is 15 residues long. The CDR3 DNA reads TGTGCCAGCAGTCCTCGACAGGGGGCAGATGAGACCCAGTACTTC. It encodes CASSPRQGADETQYF.

The chain links TRBV2 to TRBJ1-2, with 7 bases identical to TRBD1. Germline V gene data show CDR1 as SNHLY and CDR2 as FYNNEI. Germline trimming cut 5 bases from V and 5 bases from J; bases unmatched to any gene: 2. The length of the CDR3 is 12 residues. CDR3 loop: CASSTGQYGYTF. The CDR3 region has the DNA TGTGCCAGCAGTACGGGACAGTATGGCTACACCTTC.

The chain uses TRBV5-5 and TRBJ2-5, with a weak D call TRBD2 (5 bases). Trimming took off 1 base at V and 5 bases at J, with 15 bases between the two ends. CDR3 length equals 15 residues. The germline V gene encodes CDR1 SGHKS and CDR2 YYEKEE (reference sequence). The CDR3 sequence: CASSLTGTPPETQYF. The CDR3 bases are TGTGCCAGCAGCTTGACGGGAACCCCCCCGGAGACCCAGTACTTC. The whole variable domain, filled in from reference TRBV5-5 and TRBJ2-5, reads DAGVTQSPTHLIKTRGQQVTLRCSPISGHKSVSWYQQVLGQGPQFIFQYYEKEERGRGNFPDRFSARQFPNYSSELNVNALLLGDSALYLCASSLTGTPPETQYFGPGTRLLVL.